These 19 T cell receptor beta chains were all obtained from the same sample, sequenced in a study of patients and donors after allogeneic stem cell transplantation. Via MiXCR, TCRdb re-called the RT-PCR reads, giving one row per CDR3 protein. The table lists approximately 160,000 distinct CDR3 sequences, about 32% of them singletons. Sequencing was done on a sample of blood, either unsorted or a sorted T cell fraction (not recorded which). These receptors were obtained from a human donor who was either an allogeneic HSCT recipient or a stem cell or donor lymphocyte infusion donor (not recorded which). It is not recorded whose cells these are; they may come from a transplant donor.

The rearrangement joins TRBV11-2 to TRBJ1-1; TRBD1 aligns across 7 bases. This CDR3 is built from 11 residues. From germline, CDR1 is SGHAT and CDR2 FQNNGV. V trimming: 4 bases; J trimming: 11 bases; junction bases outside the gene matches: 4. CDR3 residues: CASSYRGQAFF. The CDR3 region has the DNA TGTGCCAGCAGCTATAGGGGGCAGGCTTTCTTT.

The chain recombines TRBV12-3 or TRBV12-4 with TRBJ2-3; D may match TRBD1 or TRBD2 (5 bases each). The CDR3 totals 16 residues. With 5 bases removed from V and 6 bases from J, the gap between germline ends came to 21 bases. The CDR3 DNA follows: TGTGCCAGCAGTCGGGCGGCTATCGGGACGGGGGATACGCAGTATTTT. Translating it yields CASSRAAIGTGDTQYF.

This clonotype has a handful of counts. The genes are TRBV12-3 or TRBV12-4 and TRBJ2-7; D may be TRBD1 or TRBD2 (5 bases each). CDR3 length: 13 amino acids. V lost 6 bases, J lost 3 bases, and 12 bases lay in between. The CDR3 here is CASRSLGDYEQYF. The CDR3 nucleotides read TGTGCCAGCAGATCACTAGGGGACTACGAGCAGTACTTC.

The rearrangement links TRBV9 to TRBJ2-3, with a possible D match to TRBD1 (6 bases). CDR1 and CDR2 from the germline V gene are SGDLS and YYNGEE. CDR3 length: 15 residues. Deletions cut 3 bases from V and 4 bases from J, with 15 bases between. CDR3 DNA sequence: TGTGCCAGCAGCGGGGTACAGGGTAGTGCAGATACGCAGTATTTT. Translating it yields CASSGVQGSADTQYF. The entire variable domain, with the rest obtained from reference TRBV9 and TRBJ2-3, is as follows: DSGVTQTPKHLITATGQRVTLRCSPRSGDLSVYWYQQSLDQGLQFLIQYYNGEERAKGNILERFSAQQFPDLHSELNLSSLELGDSALYFCASSGVQGSADTQYFGPGTRLTVL.

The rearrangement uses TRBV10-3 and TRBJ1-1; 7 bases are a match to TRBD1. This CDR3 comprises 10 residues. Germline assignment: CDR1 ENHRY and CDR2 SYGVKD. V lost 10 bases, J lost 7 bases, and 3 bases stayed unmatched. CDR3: CATRDSEAFF. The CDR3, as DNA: TGTGCCACCCGGGACAGTGAAGCTTTCTTT.

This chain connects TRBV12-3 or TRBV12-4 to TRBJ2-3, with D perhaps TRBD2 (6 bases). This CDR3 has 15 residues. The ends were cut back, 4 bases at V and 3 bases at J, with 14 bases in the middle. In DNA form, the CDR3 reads TGTGCCAGCAGTTCTAGAACCCTAGCGACAGATACGCAGTATTTT. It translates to CASSSRTLATDTQYF.

The CDR3 sequence is CASSYSIGPWFF. CDR3 coding DNA: TGTGCCAGCAGTTACTCGATCGGACCCTGGTTCTTC. The chain has TRBV6-5 and TRBJ2-1; D gene unclear. The germline gives CDR1 MNHEY, CDR2 SVGAGI. The CDR3 totals 12 residues. The V gene lost 0 bases and the J gene lost 15 bases, with 12 bases spanning the gap.

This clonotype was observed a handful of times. For the CDR3, the DNA is TGTGCCAGCAGCTTTACAGGGGGTACGGTCTATGGCTACACCTTC. This codes for CASSFTGGTVYGYTF. The V call is TRBV7-9, the J call TRBJ1-2, with 8 bases fitting TRBD1. The junction had 7 bases not matched to a gene; V was cut back by 3 bases and J by 4 bases. CDR1 is SEHNR, CDR2 FQNEAQ, per germline (reference sequence). CDR3 size: 15 residues.

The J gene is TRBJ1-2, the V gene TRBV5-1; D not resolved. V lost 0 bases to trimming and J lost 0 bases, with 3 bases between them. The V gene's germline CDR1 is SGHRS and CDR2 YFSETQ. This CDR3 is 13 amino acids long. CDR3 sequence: CASSLDSNYGYTF. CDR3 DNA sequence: TGCGCCAGCAGCTTGGACTCTAACTATGGCTACACCTTC. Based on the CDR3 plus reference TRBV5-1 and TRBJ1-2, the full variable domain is KAGVTQTPRYLIKTRGQQVTLSCSPISGHRSVSWYQQTPGQGLQFLFEYFSETQRNKGNFPGRFSGRQFSNSRSEMNVSTLELGDSALYLCASSLDSNYGYTFGSGTRLTVV.

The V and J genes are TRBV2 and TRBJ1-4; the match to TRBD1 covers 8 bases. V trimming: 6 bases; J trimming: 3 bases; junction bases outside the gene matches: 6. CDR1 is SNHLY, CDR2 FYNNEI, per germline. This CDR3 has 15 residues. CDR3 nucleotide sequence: TGTGCCAGCAGGCCACAGGGGGGTCCTAATGAAAAACTGTTTTTT. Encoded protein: CASRPQGGPNEKLFF.

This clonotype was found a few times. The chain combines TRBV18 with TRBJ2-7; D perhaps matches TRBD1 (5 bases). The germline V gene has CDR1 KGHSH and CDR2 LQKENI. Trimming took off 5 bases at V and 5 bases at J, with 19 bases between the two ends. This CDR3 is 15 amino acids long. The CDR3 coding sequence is TGTGCCAGCTCAAACTACAGGATTCCTACGGACGAGCAGTACTTC. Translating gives CASSNYRIPTDEQYF.

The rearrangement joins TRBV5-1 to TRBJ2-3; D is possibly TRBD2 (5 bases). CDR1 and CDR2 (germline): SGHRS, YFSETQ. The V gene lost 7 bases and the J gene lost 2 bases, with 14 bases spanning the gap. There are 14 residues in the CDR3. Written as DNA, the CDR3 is TGCGCCAGCCAAAGGTCGAGGGCCACAGATACGCAGTATTTT. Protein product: CASQRSRATDTQYF.

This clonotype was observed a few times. The CDR3 loop reads CASSQVWREGGQETQYF. CDR3 in DNA: TGTGCCAGCAGCCAAGTGTGGCGGGAGGGGGGACAAGAGACCCAGTACTTC. The chain recombines TRBV4-2 with TRBJ2-5, with 9 positions matching TRBD2. Trimming took 1 base from V and 2 from J; bases not matched to a gene: 8. The V gene's germline CDR1 is LGHNA and CDR2 YNFKEQ. The CDR3 is 17 amino acids.

The CDR3 loop reads CASSQVGGGAGELFF. The CDR3 nucleotides read TGTGCCAGCAGCCAAGTCGGGGGAGGGGCCGGGGAGCTGTTTTTT. The chain uses TRBV4-2 and TRBJ2-2; 7 bases agree with TRBD2. Germline V gene data show CDR1 as LGHNA and CDR2 as YNFKEQ. The CDR3 is 15 amino acids. The junction had 5 bases not matched to a gene; V was cut back by 1 base and J by 6 bases.

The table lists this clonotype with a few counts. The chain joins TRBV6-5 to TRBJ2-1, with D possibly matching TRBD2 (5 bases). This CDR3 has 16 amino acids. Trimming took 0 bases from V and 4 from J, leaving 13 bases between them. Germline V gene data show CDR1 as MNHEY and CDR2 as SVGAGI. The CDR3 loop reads CASSYSSARGYNEQFF. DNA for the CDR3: TGTGCCAGCAGTTACTCCTCGGCGAGAGGGTACAATGAGCAGTTCTTC.

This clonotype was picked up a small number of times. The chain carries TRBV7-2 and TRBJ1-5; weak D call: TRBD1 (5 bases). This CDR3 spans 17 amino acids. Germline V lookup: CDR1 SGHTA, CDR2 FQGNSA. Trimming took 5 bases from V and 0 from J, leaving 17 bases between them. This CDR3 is CASSTDSSHYSNQPQHF. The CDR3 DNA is TGTGCCAGCAGCACTGACAGTTCACATTATAGCAATCAGCCCCAGCATTTT.

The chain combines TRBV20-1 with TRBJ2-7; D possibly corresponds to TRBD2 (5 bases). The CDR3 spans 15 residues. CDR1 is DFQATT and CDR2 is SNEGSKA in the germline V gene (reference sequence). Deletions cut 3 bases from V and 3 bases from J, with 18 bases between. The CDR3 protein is CSARAEEGGGYEQYF. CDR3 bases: TGCAGTGCTAGGGCCGAGGAAGGAGGAGGCTACGAGCAGTACTTC.

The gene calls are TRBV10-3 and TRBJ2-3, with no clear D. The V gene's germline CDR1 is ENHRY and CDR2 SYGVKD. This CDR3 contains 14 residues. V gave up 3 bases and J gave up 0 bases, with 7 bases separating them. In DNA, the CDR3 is TGTGCCATCAGTGAAGGGCTTAGCACAGATACGCAGTATTTT. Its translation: CAISEGLSTDTQYF.

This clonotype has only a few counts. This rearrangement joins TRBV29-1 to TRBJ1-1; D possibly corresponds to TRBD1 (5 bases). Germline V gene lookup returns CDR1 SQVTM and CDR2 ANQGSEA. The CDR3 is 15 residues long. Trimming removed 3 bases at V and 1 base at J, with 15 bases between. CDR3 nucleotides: TGCAGCGTTGATTTCACAGGTGCCCCGAACACTGAAGCTTTCTTT. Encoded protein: CSVDFTGAPNTEAFF. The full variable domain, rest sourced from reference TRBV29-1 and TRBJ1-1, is SAVISQKPSRDICQRGTSLTIQCQVDSQVTMMFWYRQQPGQSLTLIATANQGSEATYESGFVIDKFPISRPNLTFSTLTVSNMSPEDSSIYLCSVDFTGAPNTEAFFGQGTRLTVV.